The present TCR beta chain was sequenced within a study of blood T cells in healthy people across ages. Study observations and caveats: Measured against age, TCR beta diversity per million T cells decreased in a roughly linear manner.

The authors ran a second PCR of 7 to 11 cycles using a sample-barcoded 5' primer and a J-beta primer mix. Every sample gave at least 3 million paired-end reads containing CDR3. TCRdb reanalysed the 5' RACE reads using MiXCR and keeps one entry per CDR3 protein. Among 550,000 to 800,000 distinct CDR3 sequences listed, about 30% were seen once. As regards this clonotype: The antigen is undetermined. It may be a read error: a sequence one base away is much more abundant.

At least 6 micrograms of total RNA were extracted per sample. Sequencing used blood. The TCR was taken from a woman aged 80 or over in good health.

The CDR3 DNA follows: TGTGCCAGCAGCGCGACCCTGTGGGGGACCCAGTACTTC. This sequence encodes CASSATLWGTQYF. The chain combines TRBV7-3 with TRBJ2-7, with D uncertain. Gene TRBJ2-5 matches the end of the DNA better, so the J call may be wrong. Germline V gene sequence: CDR1 SGHTA, CDR2 FQGTGA. CDR3 size: 13 residues.